These T cell receptor beta chains were read from a single sample in a study of T cells expressing NK-cell markers. Reprocessing the 5' RACE reads, TCRdb reports a single entry for every CDR3 protein and omits DNA. The sample has 500,000 or so distinct CDR3 sequences. Input material: blood T cells: a sorted CD56 or NKG2C T cell subset, CD4+ or CD8+ T cells, or bulk PBMC T cells (not recorded which). The receptors here all came from a man aged 18 to 29 in good health. Each CDR3 is given with its conserved first and last residue.

TRBV10-3,TRBJ1-2,CAISEVAGAGYGYTF
TRBV20-1,TRBJ2-3,CSAMGLQAGDTQYF
TRBV27,TRBJ2-5,CASSISSRRETQYF
TRBV11-2,TRBJ2-5,CASSLSPGMETQYF
TRBV5-1,TRBJ2-1,CASSRLGGAWDNEQFF
TRBV4-2,TRBJ2-1,CASSQGTSGKVNEQFF
TRBV7-9,TRBJ2-7,CASSPPGLAGVNEQYF
TRBV6-5,TRBJ1-1,CASSYSGRGTEAFF
TRBV29-1,TRBJ2-1,CSVDLYVGNEQFF
TRBV7-8,TRBJ2-5,CASSPQGFLRETQYF
TRBV12-3/TRBV12-4,TRBJ2-1,CASRHSGLGLVQFF
TRBV3-1,TRBJ1-2,CASSQLTDGTGHDGYTF
TRBV7-2,TRBJ2-2,CASRQINTGELFF
TRBV4-3,TRBJ2-3,CASKGSGTDTQYF
TRBV6-2/TRBV6-3,TRBJ2-7,CASTRGGAYYEQYF
TRBV5-1,TRBJ1-1,CASSFTGGTEAFF
TRBV20-1,TRBJ1-1,CSARAQAGAEAFF
TRBV5-1,TRBJ2-3,CASSPLVSGGSTDTQYF
TRBV7-2,TRBJ2-7,CASSLARGNGEQYF
TRBV6-1,TRBJ2-7,CASSRLAPSYEQYF
TRBV7-3,TRBJ1-4,CASSLSPGANEKLFF
TRBV30,TRBJ2-1,CAWSVGSGSYNEQFF
TRBV4-1,TRBJ1-2,CASSHPGRDYGYTF
TRBV6-5,TRBJ2-1,CASSYLPSGINEQFF
TRBV13,TRBJ2-2,CASSPPGPNPGELFF
TRBV9,TRBJ1-6,CASSPGQGVNSPLHF
TRBV7-7,TRBJ2-5,CASSLGTLGGETQYF
TRBV29-1,TRBJ1-3,CSVEDVGNTIYF
TRBV12-3/TRBV12-4,TRBJ1-3,CASSSRASGNTIYF
TRBV20-1,TRBJ2-7,CSARQRKKSLAEQYF
TRBV6-6,TRBJ1-1,CASSYGGTAEAFF
TRBV4-2,TRBJ1-2,CASSQESDRRTYGYTF
TRBV7-2,TRBJ1-5,CASSSGQGYQPQHF
TRBV12-3/TRBV12-4,TRBJ2-2,CASSLAVLTGELFF
TRBV9,TRBJ1-2,CASSISGQASYGYTF
TRBV19,TRBJ2-7,CASSIVSAGRLTYEQYF
TRBV9,TRBJ2-2,CASSAKTGESPGELFF
TRBV27,TRBJ1-5,CASQDSTNQPQHF
TRBV20-1,TRBJ2-2,CSGRSAGGRTGELFF
TRBV12-3/TRBV12-4,TRBJ1-6,CASSSLLDSPLHF
TRBV12-3/TRBV12-4,TRBJ2-2,CASRRQAIGFTGELFF